This T cell receptor beta chain stems from a study of CD8+ T cells in alopecia areata listed by TCRdb under 2018. Broadly, across the study: Treated patients were enrolled in an open-label pilot trial of oral tofacitinib, 5 to 10 mg twice daily, for moderate-to-severe alopecia areata. Patients stayed on tofacitinib for 6 to 18 months and then had 6 months of follow-up off drug so that delayed response and recurrence could be assessed. Disease severity in treated patients was measured with the SALT score, which quantifies the percentage of affected scalp surface area. To study T cell clonal expansion in alopecia areata, the researchers applied high-throughput TCRbeta sequencing to both the C3H/HeJ mouse model and human patients. On the human side, TCRbeta sequencing was run on scalp tissue and on sorted CD4+ and CD8+ peripheral blood T cells from healthy controls and from alopecia areata patients with either patchy or totalis/universalis disease. Patients on tofacitinib were biopsied at baseline and after 4 and 24 weeks of treatment, and several of the patients also had a later scalp biopsy. Scalp clonality was compared among normal scalp (n=4), patchy alopecia areata scalp (n=8), and alopecia totalis/universalis scalp (n=8). RNA was obtained with the PAXgene miRNA kit for fixed scalp, the miRNeasy kit for PBMCs, and the RNeasy kit for mouse skin. Amplification of TCRbeta CDR3 regions was done by immunoSEQ multiplex PCR using 35 Vbeta forward primers and 13 Jbeta reverse primers. Summary of the overall study and its limitations: TCR sequences shared between patients were less clear than in mice, possibly partly because of HLA diversity in the patient population. Because the treated cohort was small and had just a single nonresponder, larger studies are needed to establish links between baseline CD8+ expansion and response. Higher clonality and more expanded CD8+ clones were observed in lesional scalp than in normal scalp, particularly in alopecia totalis/universalis, a finding suggestive of antigenic drive. Unlike mouse skin, which is dominated by gammadelta T cells, normal human skin has resident alphabeta T cells that are also sequenced, and this complicates analysis of the scalp TCR repertoire. Many expanded lesional clones were found to persist in scalp and blood during tofacitinib treatment, and relapse after treatment cessation may be partly explained by this persistence. Scalp clonality and the number of expanded CD8+ clones among the top 100 scalp clones were significantly decreased by tofacitinib.

The treatment or condition label for this specimen denotes: oral pan-JAK inhibitor, 5-10 mg twice daily. Peripheral blood and lesional scalp punch biopsies were obtained from patients with alopecia areata. PBMCs were isolated by density centrifugation and stained for CD3, CD4 and CD8, and CD4+ and CD8+ T cells were sorted on a FACSAria. This clone has only one observation. Its target antigen remains unknown. The record has no base qualities; no much larger clone is one base away. Sequences SNHLY (CDR1) and FYNNEI (CDR2) are obtained from the germline V gene. Between the V and J ends, shortened by 5 bases and 0 bases respectively, the junction contains 8 bases. The CDR3 covers 13 residues, taking in both the cysteine and the phenylalanine. The DNA shown is the 39-base CDR3, in frame from base 1. The library came from the immunoSEQ multiplex PCR assay. RNA was extracted from all samples and reverse transcribed into cDNA, which served as template for TCR sequencing. SuperScript III was used for first-strand cDNA synthesis, primed with a 2:1 mix of oligo-dT and random hexamers. A synthetic immune receptor repertoire was used to measure amplification bias, and any remaining bias was corrected computationally. The paper's data handling went like this. Raw reads were preprocessed for error removal, and CDR3 was defined according to IMGT conventions as running from the conserved cysteine to phenylalanine. Clonality was computed as 1 minus the Shannon entropy, with the entropy normalized by log2 of the number of productive unique TCRs. CD4 or CD8 identity of scalp clones was inferred by cross-referencing scalp TCRbeta sequences with sorted blood CD4 and CD8 repertoires. TCRdb stores this immuneACCESS table with in-frame sequences only. Part of the clones is absent; in the studies checked, under half of the shortfall reflects unresolved V genes, and no reason is known for the rest. The V and J calls and the clone size are those of that table, but D and trimming were determined from the DNA. The sample data list roughly 100,000 clones, and 80% to 90% of these were observed just once. The ten largest clones add up to approximately 12% of the sample.

This TCR came from a human donor with alopecia areata. The sequencing used CD8+ T cells sorted from blood, collected at roughly week 30, from a patient treated with tofacitinib. The rearrangement combines TRBV2 with TRBJ2-7; too little of a D gene remains to name it. The nucleotide sequence is TGTGCCAGCAGTTGGACGGGCTCCTACGAGCAGTACTTC. The encoded protein is CASSWTGSYEQYF.